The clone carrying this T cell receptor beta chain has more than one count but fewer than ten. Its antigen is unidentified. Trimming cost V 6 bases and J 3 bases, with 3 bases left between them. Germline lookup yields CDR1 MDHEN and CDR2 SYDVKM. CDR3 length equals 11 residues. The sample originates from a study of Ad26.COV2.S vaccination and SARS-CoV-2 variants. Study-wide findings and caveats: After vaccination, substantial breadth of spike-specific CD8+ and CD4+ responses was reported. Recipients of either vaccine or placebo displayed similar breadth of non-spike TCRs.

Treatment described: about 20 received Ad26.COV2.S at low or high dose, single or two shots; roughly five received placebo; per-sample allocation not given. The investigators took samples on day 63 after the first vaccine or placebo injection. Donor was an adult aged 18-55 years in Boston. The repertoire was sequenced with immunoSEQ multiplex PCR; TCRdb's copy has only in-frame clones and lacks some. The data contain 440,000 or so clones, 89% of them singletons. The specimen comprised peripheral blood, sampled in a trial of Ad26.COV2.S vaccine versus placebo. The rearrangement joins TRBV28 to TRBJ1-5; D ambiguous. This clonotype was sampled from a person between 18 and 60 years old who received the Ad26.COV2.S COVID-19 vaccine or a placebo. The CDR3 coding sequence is TGTGCCAGCAGCTACAATCAGCCCCAGCATTTT. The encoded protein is CASSYNQPQHF.